This entry describes one TCR beta chain. This CDR3 is built from 14 residues. V was clipped by 2 bases and J by 4 bases, with 11 bases between them. Germline V gene lookup returns CDR1 SEHNR and CDR2 FQNEAQ (reference sequence). The sample belongs to a study of control samples from healthy donors and cancer patients. Clones were read by immunoSEQ multiplex PCR, and TCRdb kept only the in-frame ones, dropping some. The table records approximately 150,000 clones, about 89% of them present only once. The chain uses TRBV7-9 and TRBJ1-2; possible D gene TRBD1, 6 bases. Sequencing input: blood. The origin of this receptor is a man aged 18 to 35 in good health. CDR3 in DNA: TGTGCCAGCAGCTTACAGGGGTTTGGCTATGGCTACACCTTC. It encodes CASSLQGFGYGYTF.